This T cell receptor (beta chain) was profiled in a study of T cells in women clearing cervical HPV infection. CDR3 length: 14 residues. V was trimmed by 1 base and J by 6 bases, leaving 12 bases between them. Germline V gene lookup returns CDR1 SGHVS and CDR2 FNYEAQ. A note on this clone: The sequence runs out 3 residues before the end of the CDR3; the remainder is reconstructed from the germline J gene.

Dot-blot hybridization genotyped cervical HPV amplified with MY09/MY11 PCR. The data were produced by immunoSEQ multiplex PCR, yet TCRdb's version contains in-frame clones alone and is incomplete. The table gives around 20,000 clones; the top ten clones make up roughly 4.6% of it. V and J are TRBV7-6 and TRBJ2-5, with D uncertain. Sequencing input: blood buffy coat. The source is a woman between 18 and 69 years old with a cervical HPV16 infection that either progressed to CIN3+ or cleared (not recorded which). CDR3 DNA, as far as it was read: TGTGCCAGCAGCTTAGAGTCAGCGACGAAGACC. It specifies CASSLESATKT. Given in full, the CDR3 is CASSLESATKTQYF.